The clone carrying this T cell receptor (beta chain) was found many times. What it binds is not known. This specimen belongs to a study of T-cell memory formation after mild COVID-19. The wider study: Across donors, TCR clusters were largely donor specific. Study-wide results and limits: For contracting clones, CD4+ ones sat mainly in CM and EM, CD8+ in EMRA.

TCR alpha and TCR beta cDNA libraries carrying sample barcodes and UMIs were produced by 5'RACE using constant-segment primers. TCRdb re-called the 5' RACE reads with MiXCR, one entry per CDR3 protein. The sample carries 100,000 to 150,000 distinct CDR3 sequences, more than 15% recorded once. Germline V gene sequence: CDR1 KGHSH, CDR2 LQKENI. The V and J ends lost 4 bases and 0 bases respectively, with 16 bases between them. This CDR3 comprises 16 residues. This sequence joins TRBV18 and TRBJ2-7; D is uncertain. The sequence was collected from an adult woman who had mild COVID-19 (a few samples of this study predate the infection). Cell type and time point are not known. The material sequenced was PBMCs or a T cell subset sorted from them (not recorded which). This CDR3 is CASSLFSGTSSYEQYF. Here the CDR3 DNA reads TGTGCCAGCTCACTCTTTTCAGGCACGAGCTCCTACGAGCAGTACTTC.